This T cell receptor beta chain was sequenced for a study of T cell repertoires in cytomegalovirus infection. On the study more broadly: TCR beta signatures that were public indicated CMV infection and matching HLA type. Study findings and constraints: The cumulative frequency of public TCR beta families identified carriers of CMV plus the relevant HLA.

This clonotype was detected many times. Its specificity is not known. The V gene end was trimmed by 6 bases and the J gene end by 7 bases; junction bases not matched to a gene: 9. The CDR3 has 14 residues. The germline gives CDR1 MDHEN, CDR2 SYDVKM. One entry per CDR3 protein results from TCRdb running MiXCR on the reads. The table includes hundreds of thousands of distinct CDR3 sequences, 17% detected once. Input material: PBMCs. The J gene is TRBJ1-5, the V gene TRBV28, with 7 bases aligning to TRBD1. The sequence derives from a human donor in good health (CMV status not recorded). Some clones in this sample may be carry-over from other donors' samples. The CDR3 bases are TGTGCCAGCAGCACAGGGGTGGGTGGACAGCCCCAGCATTTT. Translated, it gives CASSTGVGGQPQHF.